This T cell receptor beta chain appears in the sequencing data of a study of T-cell memory formation after mild COVID-19. Using its own MiXCR run on the 5' RACE reads, TCRdb lists one record per CDR3 protein. The table lists around 130,000 distinct CDR3 sequences, 17% of them singletons, with roughly 5.2% in the top ten. General study results and limits: Later expanders leaned CD4+, whereas clones that contracted between day 15 and 85 were balanced CD4/CD8. Clones from the second wave (peaking day 37) had unconfirmed SARS-CoV-2 specificity.

This clonotype was seen at least ten times. The antigen is undetermined. The CDR3 extends over 13 amino acids. The germline V gene encodes CDR1 SEHNR and CDR2 FQNEAQ (reference sequence). The V end was cut by 5 bases, the J end by 4 bases, with 10 bases between. The source material was PBMCs or a T cell subset sorted from them (not recorded which). This chain joins TRBV7-9 and TRBJ2-3; D is unresolved. This clonotype was sampled from a man in his late teens or twenties who had mild COVID-19 (a few samples of this study predate the infection). Cell type and time point are not known. As DNA, the CDR3 is TGTGCCAGCAGCCCCAGGACCGCAGATACGCAGTATTTT. Translation: CASSPRTADTQYF.